These 27 T cell receptor beta chains were sequenced from one sample in a study of T cells in narcolepsy. Produced via immunoSEQ multiplex PCR; TCRdb's table is partial and in-frame only. The sample lists fewer than 40,000 clones, about 80% occurring once. Sequencing was performed on memory (CD45RA-) CD4+ T cells from blood. The receptors originated from a human donor in good health.

The chain couples TRBV9 to TRBJ1-2, with D tentatively TRBD1 (5 bases). V lost 3 bases, J lost 4 bases, and 16 bases lay in between. Germline assignment: CDR1 SGDLS and CDR2 YYNGEE. The CDR3 is 15 amino acids. CDR3 loop: CASSASGDSVYGYTF. CDR3 sequence (DNA): TGTGCCAGCAGCGCCTCCGGGGACTCAGTCTATGGCTACACCTTC.

V usage is TRBV6-5 and J usage is TRBJ2-2, with no clear D. The CDR3 totals 15 residues. Germline CDR1 is MNHEY and CDR2 is SVGAGI. V lost 2 bases and J 3 bases, leaving 10 bases between the germline ends. This chain's CDR3 is CASSYVQTHTGELFF. The CDR3 region has the DNA TGTGCCAGCAGTTACGTACAGACCCACACCGGGGAGCTGTTTTTT.

V usage is TRBV30 and J usage is TRBJ2-3; D remains ambiguous. Trimming took off 1 base at V and 2 bases at J, with 7 bases between the two ends. Germline values: CDR1 GTSNPN, CDR2 SVGIG (reference sequence). The CDR3 covers 13 residues. This CDR3 reads CAWSGAATDTQYF. As DNA, the CDR3 is TGTGCCTGGAGTGGGGCAGCCACAGATACGCAGTATTTT. The whole variable domain, filled in from reference TRBV30 and TRBJ2-3, reads SQTIHQWPATLVQPVGSPLSLECTVEGTSNPNLYWYRQAAGRGLQLLFYSVGIGQISSEVPQNLSASRPQDRQFILSSKKLLLSDSGFYLCAWSGAATDTQYFGPGTRLTVL.

This clone was recorded a few times. The V and J genes are TRBV29-1 and TRBJ1-2; D not certain. CDR3 length: 10 amino acids. CDR1 and CDR2 from the germline V gene are SQVTM and ANQGSEA. The germline V and J ends were trimmed by 3 bases and 6 bases, with 5 bases remaining between them. The CDR3, as DNA: TGCAGCGTTGATGGGGATGGCTACACCTTC. It is translated as CSVDGDGYTF.

The gene calls are TRBV9 and TRBJ2-3; the D gene is possibly TRBD2 (6 bases). V lost 1 base to trimming and J lost 4 bases, with 13 bases between them. Germline V gives CDR1 SGDLS, CDR2 YYNGEE. The CDR3 totals 15 residues. CDR3 in amino acids: CASSVTGSGADTQYF. The CDR3 bases are TGTGCCAGCAGCGTAACCGGGAGTGGGGCAGATACGCAGTATTTT.

The rearrangement uses TRBV6-5 and TRBJ2-2; D remains ambiguous. V was clipped by 9 bases and J by 5 bases, with 16 bases between them. This CDR3 is 14 amino acids long. CDR1 and CDR2 from the germline V gene are MNHEY and SVGAGI. CDR3 DNA: TGTGCCAGTCGCCGGACCTCCACTACCGGGGAGCTGTTTTTT. Translated: CASRRTSTTGELFF.

The genes are TRBV5-6 and TRBJ1-2; unclear D gene. CDR1 SGHDT and CDR2 YYEEEE come from the germline V gene. This CDR3 is built from 13 residues. Between the trimmed V and J ends, which lost 4 bases and 4 bases, there was a span of 11 bases. Written as DNA, the CDR3 is TGTGCCAGCAGCGAGCAGGAACCCTATGGCTACACCTTC. Translating it yields CASSEQEPYGYTF. Full variable domain (missing parts from reference TRBV5-6 and TRBJ1-2): DAGVTQSPTHLIKTRGQQVTLRCSPKSGHDTVSWYQQALGQGPQFIFQYYEEEERQRGNFPDRFSGHQFPNYSSELNVNALLLGDSALYLCASSEQEPYGYTFGSGTRLTVV.

The V and J genes are TRBV5-1 and TRBJ2-1; 9 bases fit TRBD1. J was trimmed by 1 base and V by 4 bases; bases with no gene match: 6. The germline gives CDR1 SGHRS, CDR2 YFSETQ. The CDR3 has 16 residues. As DNA, the CDR3 is TGCGCCAGCAGCGCTGGACAGGGGCGATCCTACAATGAGCAGTTCTTC. Encoded protein: CASSAGQGRSYNEQFF.

The chain employs TRBV15 and TRBJ1-4, with D possibly being TRBD1 (6 bases). Trimming removed 0 bases from V and 5 bases from J, with 13 bases in between. There are 16 residues in the CDR3. CDR1 and CDR2 from the germline V gene are LNHNV and YYDKDF (reference sequence). The CDR3 region is CATSRDGGQSNEKLFF. DNA of the CDR3: TGTGCCACCAGCAGAGATGGCGGACAGTCCAATGAAAAACTGTTTTTT.

In the case of this clone: Other nucleotide sequences in the sample specify the same CDR3. The genes are TRBV6-1 and TRBJ2-7; D remains ambiguous. CDR3 size: 13 residues. Trimming cost V 2 bases and J 0 bases, with 5 bases left between them. CDR1 and CDR2 (germline): MNHNS, SASEGT. Here the CDR3 reads CASSESSSYEQYF. CDR3 coding DNA: TGTGCCAGCAGTGAATCCAGCTCCTACGAGCAGTACTTC.

This clone was observed once. This sequence joins TRBV30 and TRBJ1-3; D remains ambiguous. CDR1 is GTSNPN and CDR2 is SVGIG in the germline V gene (reference sequence). The CDR3 covers 13 residues. The ends were cut back, 0 bases at V and 0 bases at J, with 3 bases in the middle. CDR3 sequence: CAWSVGSGNTIYF. DNA for the CDR3: TGTGCCTGGAGTGTCGGCTCTGGAAACACCATATATTTT.

The chain carries TRBV5-6 and TRBJ2-5, with a tentative D call TRBD2 (6 bases). The CDR3 has 15 amino acids. With 1 base removed from V and 0 bases from J, the gap between germline ends came to 10 bases. Germline CDR1 SGHDT, CDR2 YYEEEE. In DNA, the CDR3 is TGTGCCAGCAGCTTGAAGAGCGGGTACCAAGAGACCCAGTACTTC. Its translation: CASSLKSGYQETQYF. Looking up the rest from reference TRBV5-6 and TRBJ2-5 gives the full variable domain: DAGVTQSPTHLIKTRGQQVTLRCSPKSGHDTVSWYQQALGQGPQFIFQYYEEEERQRGNFPDRFSGHQFPNYSSELNVNALLLGDSALYLCASSLKSGYQETQYFGPGTRLLVL.

V usage is TRBV9 and J usage is TRBJ1-3, with TRBD1 identical over 7 bases. V lost 4 bases to trimming and J lost 0 bases; unmatched junction nucleotides: 10. Germline loops: CDR1 SGDLS, CDR2 YYNGEE. The CDR3 is 17 amino acids. Written as DNA, the CDR3 is TGTGCCAGCAGCCCCCCCGGGACAGCGAACTCTGGAAACACCATATATTTT. This translates into CASSPPGTANSGNTIYF.

The chain employs TRBV25-1 and TRBJ2-3, with TRBD2 identical over 14 bases. The CDR3 runs 14 residues. Germline V gene data show CDR1 as MGHDK and CDR2 as SYGVNS. V was pared by 6 bases and J by 6 bases, with 2 bases of the junction left unmatched. The CDR3 sequence: CASRGTSGSDTQYF. The CDR3 bases are TGTGCCAGCAGAGGGACTAGCGGGAGTGATACGCAGTATTTT.

The chain recombines TRBV11-2 with TRBJ2-2; D unclear. The length of the CDR3 is 15 residues. Trimming took off 6 bases at V and 4 bases at J, with 15 bases between the two ends. Germline CDR1 SGHAT, CDR2 FQNNGV. Here the CDR3 DNA reads TGTGCCAGCAGGGAAATTAAAACCCCCACCGGGGAGCTGTTTTTT. This codes for CASREIKTPTGELFF.

The genes are TRBV7-2 and TRBJ1-2; D is possibly TRBD1 (6 bases). The germline CDR1 and CDR2 sequences are SGHTA and FQGNSA. The germline V and J ends were trimmed by 4 bases and 7 bases, with 22 bases remaining between them. The CDR3 runs 16 residues. CDR3 sequence reads: CASSSPGGGGPGGYTF. CDR3 DNA: TGTGCCAGCAGCTCCCCCGGTGGTGGGGGGCCAGGTGGCTACACCTTC. The whole variable domain, remainder taken from reference TRBV7-2 and TRBJ1-2, is GAGVSQSPSNKVTEKGKDVELRCDPISGHTALYWYRQSLGQGLEFLIYFQGNSAPDKSGLPSDRFSAERTGGSVSTLTIQRTQQEDSAVYLCASSSPGGGGPGGYTFGSGTRLTVV.

The gene calls are TRBV7-7 and TRBJ1-5; 8 nucleotides match TRBD1. This CDR3 is 12 amino acids long. Per the germline V gene, CDR1 is SSHAT and CDR2 is FNYEAQ (reference sequence). Trimming cost V 10 bases and J 7 bases; bases outside gene matches: 6. The CDR3 sequence is CATRGQGQPQHF. The CDR3 nucleotides are TGTGCCACCAGGGGGCAAGGACAGCCCCAGCATTTT.

A few counts support this clone. V is TRBV6-5 and J is TRBJ2-2, with TRBD2 matching 7 bases. From germline, CDR1 is MNHEY and CDR2 SVGAGI. J lost 2 bases, V lost 11 bases, and 5 bases had no gene match. The CDR3 is made up of 13 amino acids. The CDR3 loop is CASGTTNTGELFF. CDR3 DNA sequence: TGTGCCTCCGGGACTACCAACACCGGGGAGCTGTTTTTT.

The chain combines TRBV5-1 with TRBJ1-2; 10 positions match TRBD1. Unmatched junction bases numbered 13, after V lost 0 bases and J lost 14 bases. Germline-derived CDR1 and CDR2 are SGHRS and YFSETQ. This CDR3 has 15 amino acids. CDR3 residues: CASSLAPRQGARWTF. The CDR3 DNA sequence: TGCGCCAGCAGCTTGGCTCCACGACAGGGGGCGCGATGGACCTTC.

The CDR3 region is CASRPTGEVHGYTF. The DNA of the CDR3 is TGTGCCAGTAGGCCGACAGGGGAGGTACATGGCTACACCTTC. V and J are TRBV19 and TRBJ1-2, with 8 bases identical to TRBD1. CDR1 is LNHDA and CDR2 is SQIVND in the germline V gene (reference sequence). The length of the CDR3 is 14 residues. V was pared by 6 bases and J by 6 bases, with 9 bases of the junction left unmatched.

The chain is built from TRBV4-1 and TRBJ1-5; 10 positions agree with TRBD1. V shed 7 bases, J shed 6 bases, and the junction held 12 bases outside the gene matches. Looked up from germline, CDR1 is MGHRA and CDR2 is YSYEKL. The CDR3 totals 16 residues. CDR3 in amino acids: CASKDITGQGFQPQHF. DNA for the CDR3: TGCGCCAGCAAAGATATTACGGGACAGGGGTTTCAGCCCCAGCATTTT.

The chain uses TRBV5-6 and TRBJ2-3, with 11 bases matching TRBD2. This CDR3 spans 16 amino acids. V shed 2 bases, J shed 4 bases, and the junction held 6 bases outside the gene matches. Germline V gene sequence: CDR1 SGHDT, CDR2 YYEEEE. The DNA for the CDR3 is TGTGCCAGCAGCTTACTAGCGGGGGATGTATCAGATACGCAGTATTTT. It translates to CASSLLAGDVSDTQYF.

This clone was seen a single time. The V gene is TRBV7-9, the J gene TRBJ2-7; TRBD1 agrees at 7 bases. This CDR3 is built from 14 residues. Germline V CDR1 and CDR2: SEHNR, FQNEAQ (reference sequence). The J segment lost 4 bases and the V segment lost 5 bases, leaving 8 bases of the junction unmatched. The CDR3 sequence is CASSDDREKYEQYF. In DNA form, the CDR3 reads TGTGCCAGCAGCGATGACAGGGAAAAGTACGAGCAGTACTTC.

The V and J genes are TRBV6-1 and TRBJ2-2; 8 bases are a match to TRBD2. Germline-derived CDR1 and CDR2 are MNHNS and SASEGT. The CDR3 is made up of 13 amino acids. V gave up 3 bases and J gave up 6 bases; unmatched junction bases: 0. The CDR3 protein is CASSERGAGELFF. CDR3 nucleotide sequence: TGTGCCAGCAGTGAGCGGGGGGCCGGGGAGCTGTTTTTT.

CDR3 coding DNA: TGCAGCGTCACGGGACAGTTGAACACTGAAGCTTTCTTT. This gives the protein CSVTGQLNTEAFF. The genes are TRBV29-1 and TRBJ1-1; 7 nucleotides line up with TRBD1. The CDR3 has 13 residues. Germline CDR1 reads SQVTM; CDR2 reads ANQGSEA. The V segment lost 6 bases and the J segment 0 bases; nucleotides outside the gene matches: 4.

The rearrangement uses TRBV7-2 and TRBJ1-2; 7 positions agree with TRBD1. V gave up 5 bases and J gave up 8 bases; unmatched junction bases: 20. In germline, CDR1 is SGHTA, CDR2 FQGNSA. The CDR3 runs to 17 residues. CDR3 residues: CASSPNLSEGGAGGYTF. In DNA form, the CDR3 reads TGTGCCAGCAGCCCGAATCTCTCCGAAGGGGGCGCTGGGGGCTACACCTTC.

V is TRBV30 and J is TRBJ1-3, with D uncertain. Trimming pared 5 bases from V and 1 base from J, leaving 9 bases between. The CDR3 is made up of 13 amino acids. CDR1 and CDR2 from the germline V gene are GTSNPN and SVGIG (reference sequence). This chain's CDR3 is CAWARRSGNTIYF. The CDR3 nucleotides read TGTGCCTGGGCGAGGAGATCTGGAAACACCATATATTTT.